The rows below give T cell receptor beta chains drawn from one sample of a study of technical replicates of blood from a few donors. Produced via immunoSEQ multiplex PCR; TCRdb's table is partial and in-frame only. This sample carries about 44,000 clones, about 96% of them seen once, and the ten largest clones take roughly 0.39%. Sequencing was carried out using T cells isolated from PBMCs. The receptors originated from a human donor in good health. CDR3s include the opening cysteine and the closing phenylalanine or tryptophan. The order of the fields is V gene, J gene, D gene, clone size, CDR3 DNA, CDR3 protein. The D gene is left open where the match is weak. Where a row states a size, it is once, few, many or the class of an expanded clone; other rows omit it.

V: TRBV15; J: TRBJ1-5; D: NA; size: NA; DNA: TGTGCCACCAGGGCCGGGAGTAGCAATCAGCCCCAGCATTTT; CDR3: CATRAGSSNQPQHF
V: TRBV11-2; J: TRBJ1-1; D: NA; size: NA; DNA: TGTGCCAGCAGCTTAGTCCCAACTGAAGCTTTCTTT; CDR3: CASSLVPTEAFF
V: TRBV11-2; J: TRBJ2-5; D: NA; size: once; DNA: TGTGCCAGCAGCCCAAGACTAGTAGCAGAAGAGACCCAGTACTTC; CDR3: CASSPRLVAEETQYF
V: TRBV18; J: TRBJ1-1; D: NA; size: once; DNA: TGTGCCAGCTCACACCCGAATTTAGTTATGAACACTGAAGCTTTCTTT; CDR3: CASSHPNLVMNTEAFF
V: TRBV4-2; J: TRBJ2-7; D: NA; size: NA; DNA: TGTGCCAGCAGCCAAGATCTCGGGACTTTCTACGAGCAGTACTTC; CDR3: CASSQDLGTFYEQYF
V: TRBV5-4; J: TRBJ2-1; D: TRBD1; size: NA; DNA: TGTGCCAGCAGCTTACAGGGGCCAACCTACAATGAGCAGTTCTTC; CDR3: CASSLQGPTYNEQFF
V: TRBV28; J: TRBJ1-3; D: TRBD1; size: NA; DNA: TGTGCCAGCAGTTTATGGACAGGGTACGGAAACACCATATATTTT; CDR3: CASSLWTGYGNTIYF
V: TRBV19; J: TRBJ2-7; D: NA; size: NA; DNA: TGTGCCAGTGGCGTACAGGGAACCTACGAGCAGTACTTC; CDR3: CASGVQGTYEQYF
V: TRBV6-6; J: TRBJ2-7; D: TRBD2; size: NA; DNA: TGTGCCAGCAGATACGGGGGACTAGCGGGAGGGTACGAGCAGTACTTC; CDR3: CASRYGGLAGGYEQYF
V: TRBV9; J: TRBJ2-5; D: NA; size: NA; DNA: TGTGCCAGCAGCGGCACAGGGATTGAGACCCAGTACTTC; CDR3: CASSGTGIETQYF
V: TRBV6-4; J: TRBJ1-5; D: NA; size: NA; DNA: TGTGCCAGCAATGGGGGACTGATTAGCAATCAGCCCCAGCATTTT; CDR3: CASNGGLISNQPQHF
V: TRBV5-1; J: TRBJ1-2; D: TRBD1; size: NA; DNA: TGCGCCAGCAGCCCGGGGACAGGGAAAGGGGGGAGGATCTATGGCTACACCTTC; CDR3: CASSPGTGKGGRIYGYTF
V: TRBV19; J: TRBJ2-7; D: TRBD1; size: NA; DNA: TGTGCCAGTAGTATTAACAGGGGGGACGAGCAGTACTTC; CDR3: CASSINRGDEQYF
V: TRBV5-4; J: TRBJ2-7; D: TRBD2; size: NA; DNA: TGTGCCAGCAGCTATGGACTAGCGGGAGAAAACGAGCAGTACTTC; CDR3: CASSYGLAGENEQYF
V: TRBV6-5; J: TRBJ1-1; D: NA; size: NA; DNA: TGTGCCAGCAGTTACTCCAGGGGACACTTGAACACTGAAGCTTTCTTT; CDR3: CASSYSRGHLNTEAFF
V: TRBV28; J: TRBJ2-1; D: TRBD2; size: NA; DNA: TGTGCCAGCAGTTTATCGAGACTAGCGGGAGCCATCGCCTACAATGAGCAGTTCTTC; CDR3: CASSLSRLAGAIAYNEQFF
V: TRBV13; J: TRBJ1-5; D: NA; size: NA; DNA: TGTGCCAGCAGCCGCGGCCAGGGGAATCAGCCCCAGCATTTT; CDR3: CASSRGQGNQPQHF
V: TRBV28; J: TRBJ1-5; D: NA; size: NA; DNA: TGTGCCCACGGCAGGAGCAATCAGCCCCAGCATTTT; CDR3: CAHGRSNQPQHF
V: TRBV30; J: TRBJ2-5; D: NA; size: once; DNA: TGTGCCTGGAGTCCCCCCGGAGAAGAGACCCAGTACTTC; CDR3: CAWSPPGEETQYF
V: TRBV5-5; J: TRBJ2-7; D: NA; size: NA; DNA: TGTGCCAGCAGCTTGTACAGGGGGGGGACCTACGAGCAGTACTTC; CDR3: CASSLYRGGTYEQYF
V: TRBV9; J: TRBJ1-1; D: NA; size: NA; DNA: TGTGCCAGCAGTGGGACACTTGAAGCTTTCTTT; CDR3: CASSGTLEAFF
V: TRBV7-2; J: TRBJ2-2; D: TRBD1; size: once; DNA: TGTGCCAGCAGCCATACAGGGGATAACGGGGAGCTGTTTTTT; CDR3: CASSHTGDNGELFF
V: TRBV5-6; J: TRBJ2-1; D: NA; size: NA; DNA: TGTGCCAGCAGCTTGGGGCTAGACAATGAGCAGTTCTTC; CDR3: CASSLGLDNEQFF
V: TRBV2; J: TRBJ2-5; D: TRBD2; size: NA; DNA: TGTGCCAGGGAGGGACTAGCAGAAGAGACCCAGTACTTC; CDR3: CAREGLAEETQYF
V: TRBV6-5; J: TRBJ2-3; D: NA; size: NA; DNA: TGTGCCAGCAGTTACAGAGACAGGCTCACAGATACGCAGTATTTT; CDR3: CASSYRDRLTDTQYF
V: TRBV27; J: TRBJ1-5; D: TRBD1; size: NA; DNA: TGTGCCAGCAGTTTAAGAGGGACAGGGGGCTCACAGCCCCAGCATTTT; CDR3: CASSLRGTGGSQPQHF
V: TRBV7-7; J: TRBJ2-7; D: TRBD2; size: NA; DNA: TGTGCTAGCAGCTCCGGGACTAGCGGGCCCCACGAGCAGTACTTC; CDR3: CASSSGTSGPHEQYF
V: TRBV6-1; J: TRBJ2-7; D: TRBD2; size: few; DNA: TGTGCCACTCCTCGGACTAGCGGGAGTGGCGAGCAGTACTTC; CDR3: CATPRTSGSGEQYF
V: TRBV29-1; J: TRBJ2-6; D: TRBD1; size: NA; DNA: TGCAGCGTGCAGACAGGGGACGGGGCCAACGTCCTGACTTTC; CDR3: CSVQTGDGANVLTF
V: TRBV10-3; J: TRBJ2-7; D: TRBD1; size: NA; DNA: TGTGCCACCCAGGGACTCCGGGACAGGGGAGGGGAGCAGTACTTC; CDR3: CATQGLRDRGGEQYF
V: TRBV20-1; J: TRBJ1-2; D: NA; size: once; DNA: TGCAGTGCGGGTTGGACTGCCGGCTACACCTTC; CDR3: CSAGWTAGYTF
V: TRBV7-6; J: TRBJ2-1; D: TRBD2; size: NA; DNA: TGTGCCAGCAGCTTAGCACGGCCTAGCGGGACGGTATACAATGAGCAGTTCTTC; CDR3: CASSLARPSGTVYNEQFF
V: TRBV6-5; J: TRBJ1-1; D: NA; size: NA; DNA: TGTGCCAGCAGTTACTCCGACATTGCCCAGGGAGCTTTCTTT; CDR3: CASSYSDIAQGAFF
V: TRBV30; J: TRBJ1-2; D: NA; size: NA; DNA: TGTGCCTGGAGTTCACCCCTCCGGGGTGGCTACACCTTC; CDR3: CAWSSPLRGGYTF
V: TRBV19; J: TRBJ2-1; D: TRBD2; size: NA; DNA: TGTGCCAGTAGTCACCTAGCGGGAGGCTATGAGCAGTTCTTC; CDR3: CASSHLAGGYEQFF
V: TRBV11-2; J: TRBJ2-1; D: TRBD2; size: NA; DNA: TGTGCCAGCAGCTGGGGACTAAATGAGCAGTTCTTC; CDR3: CASSWGLNEQFF
V: TRBV9; J: TRBJ2-2; D: NA; size: NA; DNA: TGTGCCAGCAGCGAGGGGTTCGGCGGGACCGCGAACACCGGGGAGCTGTTTTTT; CDR3: CASSEGFGGTANTGELFF
V: TRBV15; J: TRBJ2-2; D: TRBD2; size: NA; DNA: TGTGCCACCAGCAGAGCATTGGGCGGGAGGGCCATCGGGGAGCTGTTTTTT; CDR3: CATSRALGGRAIGELFF
V: TRBV27; J: TRBJ1-1; D: TRBD1; size: NA; DNA: TGTGCCAGCAGTATACTGACAGGGGGTGAAGCTTTCTTT; CDR3: CASSILTGGEAFF
V: TRBV7-9; J: TRBJ1-1; D: TRBD1; size: NA; DNA: TGTGCCAGCAGTTGGACAGGGGTTGCTGAAGCTTTCTTT; CDR3: CASSWTGVAEAFF
V: TRBV4-1; J: TRBJ2-2; D: NA; size: NA; DNA: TGCGCCAGCAGCCAAGTCTTGACCGGGGAGCTGTTTTTT; CDR3: CASSQVLTGELFF
V: TRBV7-9; J: TRBJ2-5; D: NA; size: NA; DNA: TGTGCCAGCAGCTTATCGACTGAGACCCAGTACTTC; CDR3: CASSLSTETQYF
V: TRBV11-3; J: TRBJ1-2; D: TRBD1; size: NA; DNA: TGTGCCAGCGGAACTGACAGGGGGGATGGCTACACCTTC; CDR3: CASGTDRGDGYTF
V: TRBV11-3; J: TRBJ1-1; D: NA; size: NA; DNA: TGTGCCAGCAGCTTAGGGGCAGATATGAACACTGAAGCTTTCTTT; CDR3: CASSLGADMNTEAFF
V: TRBV10-3; J: TRBJ2-5; D: TRBD2; size: NA; DNA: TGTGCCATCAGGAGCCACAGGAGACCCGAATCTAATCTTGGACTAGCGGGAGCCGAAGAGACCCAGTACTTC; CDR3: CAIRSHRRPESNLGLAGAEETQYF
V: TRBV10-3; J: TRBJ2-3; D: NA; size: once; DNA: TGTGCCATCAGTGAGCCCGCTGGACAGAGCACAGATACGCAGTATTTT; CDR3: CAISEPAGQSTDTQYF
V: TRBV7-8; J: TRBJ1-1; D: TRBD1; size: NA; DNA: TGTGCCAGCAGGAGTTTAGGACAGGGGAACACTGAAGCTTTCTTT; CDR3: CASRSLGQGNTEAFF
V: TRBV7-8; J: TRBJ2-7; D: NA; size: NA; DNA: TGTGCCAGCAGCTCCTACTCCGGGACTTCCTCCGAGCAGTACTTC; CDR3: CASSSYSGTSSEQYF
V: TRBV7-3; J: TRBJ1-1; D: TRBD1; size: NA; DNA: TGTGCCAGCAGCTTATATGGGACAGGGGTTACTGAAGCTTTCTTT; CDR3: CASSLYGTGVTEAFF